This T cell receptor beta chain emerged from a study of CD8 T cells in Susac syndrome. Study in general: Sequenced Susac syndrome patients included more than five with active disease and eight who were in remission.

Random hexamers were used to reverse transcribe roughly 0.45 to 1 ug of RNA. The authors amplified TCR beta CDR3 across 54 Vbeta and 13 Jbeta using immunoSEQ multiplex PCR. TCRdb analysed the immunoSEQ multiplex PCR reads with MiXCR anew, one entry per CDR3 protein. The sample yields about 100,000 distinct CDR3 sequences, around 96% seen once. CDR1 and CDR2 from the germline V gene are MGHRA and YSYEKL. This CDR3 is built from 14 residues. After removal of 4 bases from V and 4 bases from J, the junction contained 6 bases not matched to a gene. The rearrangement links TRBV4-1 to TRBJ2-7; TRBD2 aligns across 8 bases. The clonotype comes from a human donor with Susac syndrome. Sequencing was performed on CD8+ T cells from PBMCs. In DNA, the CDR3 is TGCGCCAGCAGCCCCCGGACTAGCTGGTACGAGCAGTACTTC. Its protein is CASSPRTSWYEQYF.